Following are 16 T cell receptor beta chains from one sample sequenced in a study of PD-L1 blockade in urothelial cancer. The sample's time point: peripheral blood 6 weeks after treatment start. The assay was immunoSEQ multiplex PCR, and TCRdb's table has in-frame clones only and misses some. The sample has over 100,000 clones, 91% seen once. Specimen: PBMCs, collected around atezolizumab (anti-PD-L1) treatment. The origin of the receptors is a man aged 55 to 70 with urothelial cancer.

The rearrangement joins TRBV5-1 to TRBJ2-3, with 12 bases matching TRBD1. The CDR3 runs 19 residues. The germline gives CDR1 SGHRS, CDR2 YFSETQ. The V and J ends lost 4 bases and 2 bases, in that order; junction bases with no gene match: 14. In DNA form, the CDR3 reads TGCGCCAGCAGCCCCTTACCGGGACAGGGGGCGCTTATCACAGATACGCAGTATTTT. This sequence encodes CASSPLPGQGALITDTQYF.

This chain joins TRBV4-3 and TRBJ2-2, with 9 bases aligning to TRBD2. V shed 4 bases and J 4 bases; nucleotides not matched to a gene: 10. Germline-derived CDR1 and CDR2 are LGHNA and YSLEER. The CDR3 loop spans 17 amino acids. The CDR3 coding sequence is TGCGCCAGCAGCCCTATTAGCGGGGGCCCGATCACCGGGGAGCTGTTTTTT. Its translation: CASSPISGGPITGELFF.

V and J are TRBV15 and TRBJ2-3; 7 bases match TRBD2. In germline, CDR1 is LNHNV, CDR2 YYDKDF (reference sequence). The trim removed 4 bases at V and 3 bases at J, leaving 10 bases unmatched. This CDR3 is 16 amino acids long. Here the CDR3 reads CATSTGLEITTDTQYF. In DNA form, the CDR3 reads TGTGCCACCAGCACCGGACTAGAGATAACTACAGATACGCAGTATTTT. The whole variable domain, remainder taken from reference TRBV15 and TRBJ2-3, is DAMVIQNPRYQVTQFGKPVTLSCSQTLNHNVMYWYQQKSSQAPKLLFHYYDKDFNNEADTPDNFQSRRPNTSFCFLDIRSPGLGDTAMYLCATSTGLEITTDTQYFGPGTRLTVL.

The chain employs TRBV6-5 and TRBJ2-7; D perhaps matches TRBD2 (5 bases). V dropped 2 bases and J dropped 5 bases, with 10 bases sitting between them. This CDR3 spans 13 amino acids. Looked up from germline, CDR1 is MNHEY and CDR2 is SVGAGI. The CDR3 protein is CASSYQTSNEQYF. CDR3 sequence (DNA): TGTGCCAGCAGTTACCAAACTAGTAACGAGCAGTACTTC.

This clone was observed a few times. The chain has TRBV19 and TRBJ2-2; a weak D match, TRBD1 (5 bases). CDR3 length: 16 amino acids. Germline lookup yields CDR1 LNHDA and CDR2 SQIVND (reference sequence). The V end was cut by 3 bases, the J end by 6 bases, with 17 bases between. The CDR3 loop reads CASSMGPQGGSGELFF. In DNA form, the CDR3 reads TGTGCCAGTAGTATGGGTCCGCAGGGTGGGTCCGGGGAGCTGTTTTTT.

J is TRBJ1-1 and V is TRBV29-1; D might be TRBD1 (6 bases). The CDR3 runs 13 residues. Trimming took 7 bases from V and 0 from J, leaving 12 bases between them. Looked up from germline, CDR1 is SQVTM and CDR2 is ANQGSEA. This CDR3 reads CSGKGQMNTEAFF. CDR3 DNA: TGCAGCGGGAAAGGACAGATGAACACTGAAGCTTTCTTT.

This rearrangement joins TRBV28 to TRBJ2-7, with D perhaps matching TRBD1 (5 bases). V lost 8 bases and J 1 base, leaving 15 bases between the germline ends. CDR1 and CDR2 from the germline V gene are MDHEN and SYDVKM. The CDR3 length is 14 residues. DNA for the CDR3: TGTGCCAGCGTGGTAGCAGGGTTATCCTACGAGCAGTACTTC. It encodes CASVVAGLSYEQYF.

CDR3 residues: CSVSSGVVGELFF. Here the CDR3 DNA reads TGCAGCGTTTCGTCGGGAGTTGTCGGGGAGCTGTTTTTT. The chain links TRBV29-1 to TRBJ2-2; possibly TRBD2 for D (6 bases). The V end was cut by 5 bases, the J end by 7 bases, with 14 bases between. Germline CDR1 and CDR2: SQVTM and ANQGSEA. This CDR3 has 13 residues.

This clone was recorded once. The rearrangement links TRBV27 to TRBJ2-7; 9 nucleotides agree with TRBD1. The CDR3 contains 15 residues. V lost 8 bases to trimming and J lost 5 bases; unmatched junction nucleotides: 13. Germline V gene sequence: CDR1 MNHEY, CDR2 SMNVEV (reference sequence). This chain's CDR3 is CASRGLGQGANEQYF. The CDR3 DNA sequence: TGTGCCAGCCGGGGATTGGGACAGGGTGCCAACGAGCAGTACTTC.

The V call is TRBV4-3, the J call TRBJ1-4; 8 bases agree with TRBD1. The CDR3 runs 16 residues. The trim removed 4 bases at V and 4 bases at J, leaving 8 bases unmatched. From germline, CDR1 is LGHNA and CDR2 YSLEER. The CDR3 sequence is CASSPRRTGLNEKLFF. For the CDR3, the DNA is TGCGCCAGCAGCCCACGACGGACAGGGCTTAATGAAAAACTGTTTTTT.

The CDR3 spells CASSQELGGNYGYTF. The CDR3 nucleotides are TGCGCCAGCAGCCAAGAGCTGGGGGGGAACTATGGCTACACCTTC. The J gene is TRBJ1-2, the V gene TRBV4-3; weak D call: TRBD1 (5 bases). Germline CDR1 and CDR2: LGHNA and YSLEER. There are 15 residues in the CDR3. Trimming shortened V by 0 bases and J by 2 bases, and 10 bases separated the two germline ends.

This clone was detected once. The rearrangement uses TRBV7-2 and TRBJ2-3; 8 positions agree with TRBD2. The CDR3 consists of 15 residues. In germline, CDR1 is SGHTA, CDR2 FQGNSA. Germline trimming cut 2 bases from V and 0 bases from J; bases unmatched to any gene: 1. The CDR3 sequence: CASSLSGGSTDTQYF. In nucleotides, the CDR3 is TGTGCCAGCAGCTTAAGCGGGGGAAGCACAGATACGCAGTATTTT.

The chain couples TRBV7-2 to TRBJ1-5; D is uncertain. Per the germline V gene, CDR1 is SGHTA and CDR2 is FQGNSA. The CDR3 is 15 amino acids. The V end lost 3 bases, the J end lost 7 bases, and 16 bases lay between the germline ends. The CDR3 here is CASSFEGLRGQPQHF. The CDR3 nucleotides are TGTGCCAGCAGCTTTGAGGGATTACGAGGACAGCCCCAGCATTTT.

The rearrangement joins TRBV5-4 to TRBJ2-1; possible D gene TRBD1, 5 bases. CDR3 size: 15 residues. V was cut by 6 bases and J by 0 bases, with 13 bases left in between. Germline V gene lookup returns CDR1 SGHNT and CDR2 YYREEE (reference sequence). The CDR3 reads CASTTEGVSYNEQFF. DNA for the CDR3: TGTGCCAGCACAACGGAAGGGGTCTCCTACAATGAGCAGTTCTTC.

The genes are TRBV5-8 and TRBJ2-7; 7 bases are a match to TRBD1. The junction had 1 base not matched to a gene; V was cut back by 2 bases and J by 2 bases. The CDR3 runs to 13 residues. Germline CDR1 and CDR2: SGHTS and YDEGEE. CDR3: CASSFGQAYEQYF. CDR3 sequence (DNA): TGTGCCAGCAGCTTCGGACAGGCCTACGAGCAGTACTTC.

The chain combines TRBV5-4 with TRBJ2-1; maybe TRBD2 (5 bases). CDR1 and CDR2 (germline): SGHNT, YYREEE (reference sequence). The V end was cut by 0 bases, the J end by 9 bases, with 7 bases between. CDR3 size: 12 residues. CDR3 region: CASSLGGFEQFF. The CDR3 bases are TGTGCCAGCAGCTTGGGAGGGTTTGAGCAGTTCTTC.